The sequence of this TCR beta chain was determined in a study of blood T cell repertoires in COVID-19. About the research overall: The United States, Italy and Spain supplied acute and convalescent COVID-19 samples.

The ends lost 5 bases at V and 0 bases at J; junction bases unmatched: 7. The CDR3 is made up of 16 amino acids. The germline gives CDR1 SGHVS, CDR2 FQNEAQ. TCRdb keeps only in-frame clones here, not all; method: immunoSEQ multiplex PCR. Of about 200,000 clones listed, about nine tenths were seen once; the top ten hold roughly 4.1%. This sequence joins TRBV7-8 and TRBJ1-1; 9 positions agree with TRBD1. The origin of this receptor is a man aged 50 or older with acute or convalescent COVID-19. Input material: peripheral blood. The CDR3 sequence is CASSPRDRELNTEAFF. The CDR3 DNA reads as TGTGCCAGCAGCCCCCGGGACAGGGAGTTGAACACTGAAGCTTTCTTT.